This T cell receptor beta chain came from a study of T cells after yellow fever vaccination. This clonotype was counted many times. Deletions cut 0 bases from V and 8 bases from J, with 17 bases between. This CDR3 has 15 amino acids. In germline, CDR1 is SGHRS, CDR2 YFSETQ. MiXCR, run by TCRdb on the 5' RACE reads, gives a single entry per CDR3 protein. This repertoire shows hundreds of thousands of distinct CDR3 sequences, approximately 5.7% found once; its top ten account for approximately 16%. The TCR sequence derives from a man aged 25-45 years who received the YFV17D yellow fever vaccine. The source was PBMCs, collected 5 days after the yellow fever booster vaccination. V is TRBV5-1 and J is TRBJ1-2; maybe TRBD1 (6 bases). The CDR3 sequence: CASSLGEQGFGGYTF. Written as DNA, the CDR3 is TGCGCCAGCAGCTTGGGGGAACAGGGATTCGGCGGCTACACCTTC.